This TCR beta chain was identified during a study of blood T cell repertoires in COVID-19. At the level of the study: Whether acute or convalescent, the COVID-19 samples came from the United States, Italy and Spain. The analysed material was cDNA or gDNA that came from T cells, B-cell-depleted T cells, or PBMCs.

TCRdb's copy holds only in-frame clones and misses some; the assay was immunoSEQ multiplex PCR. The table shows around 30,000 clones, with over 70% occurring only once. Germline V gene lookup returns CDR1 MNHEY and CDR2 SMNVEV (reference sequence). The CDR3 runs 15 residues. J lost 2 bases, V lost 6 bases, and 4 bases had no gene match. V gene TRBV27 combines with J gene TRBJ2-3; 11 nucleotides agree with TRBD2. The sequence was obtained from an older woman with acute or convalescent COVID-19. The sequenced sample consisted of peripheral blood. CDR3: CASSRLAGLTDTQYF. Written as DNA, the CDR3 is TGTGCCAGCAGCAGACTAGCGGGACTCACAGATACGCAGTATTTT.